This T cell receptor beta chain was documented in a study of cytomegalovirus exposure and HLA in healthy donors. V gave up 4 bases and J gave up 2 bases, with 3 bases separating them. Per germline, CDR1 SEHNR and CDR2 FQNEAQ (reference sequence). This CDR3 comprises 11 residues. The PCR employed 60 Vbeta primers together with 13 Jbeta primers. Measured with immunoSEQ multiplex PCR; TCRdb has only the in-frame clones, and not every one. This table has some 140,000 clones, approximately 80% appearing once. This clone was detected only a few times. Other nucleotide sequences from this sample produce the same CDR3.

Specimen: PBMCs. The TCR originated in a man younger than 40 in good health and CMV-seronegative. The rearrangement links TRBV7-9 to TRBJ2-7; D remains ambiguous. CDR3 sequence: CASSSAYEQYF. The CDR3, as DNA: TGTGCCAGCAGCTCCGCCTACGAGCAGTACTTC.